This T cell receptor (beta chain) was sequenced in a study of brain metastases from non-small cell lung cancer. Study outcomes and limitations: TCR repertoires overlapped largely between brain metastases and matched primaries.

Using immunoSEQ multiplex PCR, the repertoire was profiled, and TCRdb retains in-frame clones only, with some absent. The sample includes fewer than 2,000 clones, roughly nine tenths of them seen just once. Trimming took 0 bases from V and 5 from J; bases not matched to a gene: 11. CDR1 and CDR2 (germline): SGDLS, YYNGEE. The CDR3 runs to 17 residues. Note on this clone: The antigen is undetermined.

This chain links TRBV9 with TRBJ2-5; TRBD2 agrees at 9 bases. This sequence originates from a donor aged 40 or older with non-small cell lung cancer. Material for sequencing was primary lung tumor tissue. In DNA form, the CDR3 reads TGTGCCAGCAGCGTAGGTACTAGCGGGTTCAGAGGGGAGACCCAGTACTTC. This sequence encodes CASSVGTSGFRGETQYF. Together with reference TRBV9 and TRBJ2-5, the CDR3 gives the full variable domain: DSGVTQTPKHLITATGQRVTLRCSPRSGDLSVYWYQQSLDQGLQFLIQYYNGEERAKGNILERFSAQQFPDLHSELNLSSLELGDSALYFCASSVGTSGFRGETQYFGPGTRLLVL.